This record covers a single T cell receptor beta chain. The sample is drawn from a study of shared clonotypes between healthy human individuals. Naive CD8 cells lacked CD45RO, underwent positive selection for CCR7 and left out terminally differentiated effector memory CD45RA+ cells. As processed by the authors: Filtering differed, since immunoSEQ gave only junction sequences and no quality scores. Produced via immunoSEQ multiplex PCR; TCRdb's table is partial and in-frame only. The V and J calls and clone size are taken from that table; D and trimming were inferred from the DNA. The repertoire consists of about 1.9 million clones, with just under 95% occurring once and the leading ten covering approximately 1.6%. The CDR3 consists of 13 residues. The trim removed 2 bases at V and 6 bases at J, leaving 3 bases unmatched. CDR1 LNHNV and CDR2 YYDKDF come from the germline V gene (reference sequence).

The material sequenced was naive CD8+ T cells from PBMCs. The TCR sequence derives from a man aged 18 to 29 in good health. Some clones in this sample may be carry-over from other donors' samples. The J gene is TRBJ2-7, the V gene TRBV15; TRBD1 aligns across 8 bases. CDR3 region: CATSRRTGSEQYF. The CDR3 DNA reads TGTGCCACCAGCAGAAGGACAGGGTCCGAGCAGTACTTC.